The sequence of this T cell receptor beta chain was determined in a study of blood T cell repertoires in COVID-19. The CDR3 runs to 16 residues. With 6 bases clipped from V and 6 bases from J, the junction kept 7 bases outside the gene matches. The germline V gene encodes CDR1 LGHNT and CDR2 FRNRAP. Generated by immunoSEQ multiplex PCR, the TCRdb table keeps only in-frame clones and is missing some. The sample includes about 190,000 clones, roughly 86% of them seen just once. The rearrangement uses TRBV12-5 and TRBJ2-2, with 13 bases that match TRBD2. The clonotype was recovered from a woman in her sixties or seventies with active or convalescent COVID-19. Sequenced input: peripheral blood. CDR3 nucleotide sequence: TGTGCTAGTGGACTTGGACTAGCGGGAGTATCCGGGGAGCTGTTTTTT. This codes for CASGLGLAGVSGELFF.